This is a list of T cell receptor beta chains from one sample in a study of CD4 T cells in relation to SARS-CoV-2 and coronaviruses. Method: immunoSEQ multiplex PCR; TCRdb's copy keeps in-frame clones and lacks some. The top ten clones hold about 15% of a sample with about 22,000 clones, about two thirds of them seen once. Antigen specificity for these receptors is unknown. Source material: CD4+ T cells from PBMCs, cultured in vitro. The receptors come from a human donor in good health. Each CDR3 is given with its conserved first and last residue. D genes are given only for firm matches. Rows give clone size only sometimes, using once, few, many, or a class for an expanded clone.

d_gene	abundance	v_gene	j_gene	len	CDR3aa	CDR3nt
TRBD1	NA	TRBV30	TRBJ2-1	13	CAWNRGNYNEQFF	TGTGCCTGGAACAGGGGAAACTACAATGAGCAGTTCTTC
TRBD1	NA	TRBV5-8	TRBJ1-6	16	CASSSGTEFFNSPLHF	TGTGCCAGCAGCTCCGGGACAGAATTCTTTAATTCACCCCTCCACTTT
NA	NA	TRBV5-1	TRBJ1-1	13	CASSLTPNTEAFF	TGCGCCAGCAGCTTGACACCGAACACTGAAGCTTTCTTT
NA	NA	TRBV3-1/TRBV3-2	TRBJ2-2	15	CASSQNPGNTGELFF	TGTGCCAGCAGCCAAAATCCAGGGAACACCGGGGAGCTGTTTTTT
NA	NA	TRBV2	TRBJ2-7	11	CASSEGGEQYF	TGTGCCAGCAGTGAGGGGGGCGAGCAGTACTTC
TRBD1	NA	TRBV5-1	TRBJ1-3	18	CASSLGSYDRGPGNTIYF	TGCGCCAGCAGCTTGGGTTCGTACGACAGGGGGCCGGGGAACACCATATATTTT
TRBD1	NA	TRBV19	TRBJ1-2	15	CASSAHSGDSYGYTF	TGTGCCAGTAGTGCCCACAGTGGGGACAGCTATGGCTACACCTTC
TRBD1	NA	TRBV7-2	TRBJ1-6	15	CASSLVGQYNSPLHF	TGTGCCAGCAGCTTAGTGGGACAGTATAATTCACCCCTCCACTTT
NA	NA	TRBV10-2	TRBJ2-1	15	CASSRTVLTYNEQFF	TGCGCCAGCAGCAGGACAGTCCTGACCTACAATGAGCAGTTCTTC
NA	NA	TRBV6-1	TRBJ2-1	12	CASSEGVGVKFF	TGTGCCAGCAGTGAAGGGGTTGGGGTAAAGTTCTTC
TRBD1	NA	TRBV7-2	TRBJ1-5	14	CASSFTGEGQPQHF	TGTGCCAGCAGCTTCACAGGGGAGGGTCAGCCCCAGCATTTT
NA	NA	TRBV4-2	TRBJ2-3	15	CASSLRPGKEDTQYF	TGTGCCAGCAGTCTTCGGCCGGGGAAGGAAGATACGCAGTATTTT
NA	NA	TRBV19	TRBJ2-3	13	CASSLRNVYTQYF	TGTGCCAGTAGTCTCCGGAATGTGTATACGCAGTATTTT
NA	NA	TRBV11-2	TRBJ1-2	14	CASSPVRVRGGYTF	TGTGCCAGCAGCCCCGTCAGGGTCAGGGGTGGCTACACCTTC
NA	NA	TRBV28	TRBJ1-1	12	CASSLGWTEAFF	TGTGCCAGCAGTTTAGGGTGGACTGAAGCTTTCTTT
NA	NA	TRBV5-1	TRBJ2-3	15	CASSLPLGSTDTQYF	TGCGCCAGCAGCTTACCGTTGGGGAGCACAGATACGCAGTATTTT
TRBD2	NA	TRBV19	TRBJ2-5	18	CASRPHSGTSGKQETQYF	TGTGCCAGTAGGCCACACTCAGGGACTAGCGGGAAACAAGAGACCCAGTACTTC
NA	few	TRBV19	TRBJ2-7	11	CASSSAYEQYF	TGTGCCAGTAGTTCTGCCTACGAGCAGTACTTC
NA	NA	TRBV30	TRBJ1-4	12	CAWSDLKEKLFF	TGTGCCTGGAGTGATCTAAAGGAAAAACTGTTTTTT
TRBD1	NA	TRBV19	TRBJ1-6	16	CASSIGSGTANSPLHF	TGTGCCAGTAGTATAGGGAGTGGGACAGCTAATTCACCCCTCCACTTT
NA	NA	TRBV7-9	TRBJ1-1	12	CAASTGLTEAFF	TGTGCCGCCTCCACAGGGCTAACTGAAGCTTTCTTT